These 29 T cell receptor beta chains originate from one sample sequenced in a study of T cell responses to AZD1222 COVID-19 vaccine. TCRdb's table, derived via immunoSEQ multiplex PCR, lists solely in-frame clones and lacks some. The table records 90,000 to 100,000 clones, approximately 84% of them present only once. The input for sequencing was peripheral blood, taken 28 days after the second AZD1222 dose. These receptors all come from an adult who received the AZD1222 COVID-19 vaccine.

The chain links TRBV2 to TRBJ2-2; tentative D call: TRBD2 (6 bases). CDR1 is SNHLY, CDR2 FYNNEI, per germline. The V end lost 3 bases, the J end lost 5 bases, and 10 bases lay between the germline ends. The CDR3 is 14 amino acids. The CDR3 bases are TGTGCCAGCAGTGAGGAGGGAGTAACCGGGGAGCTGTTTTTT. Protein product: CASSEEGVTGELFF.

The chain is built from TRBV5-1 and TRBJ1-2; the D is unclear. CDR1 is SGHRS, CDR2 YFSETQ, per germline. The CDR3 loop spans 15 amino acids. Trimming stripped 4 bases from V and 2 bases from J, with 15 bases between. The CDR3 DNA reads TGCGCCAGCAGCCCGAGTTCGGTCATGAACTATGGCTACACCTTC. This sequence encodes CASSPSSVMNYGYTF. The full variable domain, completed using reference TRBV5-1 and TRBJ1-2, is KAGVTQTPRYLIKTRGQQVTLSCSPISGHRSVSWYQQTPGQGLQFLFEYFSETQRNKGNFPGRFSGRQFSNSRSEMNVSTLELGDSALYLCASSPSSVMNYGYTFGSGTRLTVV.

The V call is TRBV5-4, the J call TRBJ1-3; TRBD1 is a possible D gene (6 bases). Trimming stripped 3 bases from V and 0 bases from J, with 10 bases between. CDR3 length equals 15 residues. Germline V lookup: CDR1 SGHNT, CDR2 YYREEE (reference sequence). The CDR3 reads CASSYGQSSGNTIYF. CDR3 nucleotides: TGTGCCAGCAGCTACGGACAGAGCTCTGGAAACACCATATATTTT.

This chain links TRBV7-9 with TRBJ1-4, with 8 bases that match TRBD1. This CDR3 contains 14 residues. CDR1 SEHNR and CDR2 FQNEAQ come from the germline V gene (reference sequence). The V segment lost 6 bases and the J segment 10 bases; nucleotides outside the gene matches: 10. The CDR3 nucleotides are TGTGCCAGCAGGGTCGACAGGGGCTCGGGAAAACTGTTTTTT. It translates to CASRVDRGSGKLFF.

The V and J genes are TRBV27 and TRBJ1-1; D call uncertain. V shed 4 bases and J shed 1 base, with 7 bases lying between them. The CDR3 length is 13 residues. The germline gives CDR1 MNHEY, CDR2 SMNVEV (reference sequence). The DNA of the CDR3 is TGTGCCAGCAGTTCTGGGAGGAACACTGAAGCTTTCTTT. Its translation is CASSSGRNTEAFF.

A single count supports this clone. CDR3 in DNA: TGTGCCAGCAGCCCTAGCGGATTCGGGGAGCTGTTTTTT. Protein product: CASSPSGFGELFF. This chain uses TRBV3-1 (or the pseudogene TRBV3-2) with TRBJ2-2; 7 positions agree with TRBD2. The J segment lost 7 bases and the V segment lost 4 bases, leaving 3 bases of the junction unmatched. CDR3 length: 13 residues. Germline V gives CDR1 LGHDT, CDR2 YNNKEL (reference sequence).

Details on this clone: Distinct nucleotide sequences in the sample also encode this CDR3. The rearrangement uses TRBV7-9 and TRBJ1-1, with a tentative D call TRBD1 (6 bases). V lost 5 bases and J lost 5, with 12 bases in between. There are 13 residues in the CDR3. Germline V gives CDR1 SEHNR, CDR2 FQNEAQ (reference sequence). The CDR3 loop reads CASSPEGDTEAFF. The CDR3 DNA reads TGTGCCAGCAGCCCCGAGGGGGATACTGAAGCTTTCTTT.

This clone was seen just once. The rearrangement joins TRBV19 to TRBJ2-3; TRBD2 matches at 9 bases. The germline V gene encodes CDR1 LNHDA and CDR2 SQIVND (reference sequence). The V gene end was trimmed by 7 bases and the J gene end by 4 bases; junction bases not matched to a gene: 9. This CDR3 is 15 amino acids long. CDR3 protein: CASTASGDWADTQYF. In DNA, the CDR3 is TGTGCCAGTACCGCTAGCGGGGATTGGGCAGATACGCAGTATTTT.

The rearrangement links TRBV5-1 to TRBJ2-2; 7 positions match TRBD1. The CDR3 is made up of 16 amino acids. The V gene end was trimmed by 2 bases and the J gene end by 0 bases; junction bases not matched to a gene: 4. The germline V gene encodes CDR1 SGHRS and CDR2 YFSETQ. The CDR3 loop reads CASSLRGQANTGELFF. CDR3 nucleotide sequence: TGCGCCAGCAGCTTAAGAGGACAGGCGAACACCGGGGAGCTGTTTTTT.

The chain couples TRBV2 to TRBJ2-1; D is perhaps TRBD2 (5 bases). The CDR3 is made up of 13 amino acids. V was shortened by 5 bases and J by 4 bases, with 9 bases between the two germline ends. Germline CDR1 is SNHLY and CDR2 is FYNNEI. The chain's CDR3 is CASSRELYNEQFF. The CDR3 nucleotides are TGTGCCAGCAGTAGGGAGCTTTACAATGAGCAGTTCTTC.

This chain connects TRBV23-1 to TRBJ1-3; maybe TRBD1 (5 bases). TRBV23-1 is an ORF; its function is uncertain. Trimming shortened V by 2 bases and J by 5 bases, and 19 bases separated the two germline ends. The CDR3 runs 17 residues. The CDR3 nucleotides read TGCGCCAGCAGTCAAGATGGGACGGGGACTCTTAGAAACACCATATATTTT. Translated: CASSQDGTGTLRNTIYF.

The chain is built from TRBV19 and TRBJ2-6, with D maybe TRBD1 (6 bases). The CDR3 is 16 residues long. Deletions cut 6 bases from V and 2 bases from J, with 14 bases between. The germline V gene has CDR1 LNHDA and CDR2 SQIVND (reference sequence). Written as DNA, the CDR3 is TGTGCCAGTAGGAAAATACAGGGCACTGGGGCCAACGTCCTGACTTTC. Amino acid sequence: CASRKIQGTGANVLTF.

This clone appeared a single time. The V call is TRBV5-1, the J call TRBJ1-4; TRBD1 matches 9 bases. Germline V gene sequence: CDR1 SGHRS, CDR2 YFSETQ. The CDR3 loop spans 15 amino acids. J gave up 8 bases and V 4 bases, and 9 bases lay outside the gene matches. CDR3 protein: CASSPGTGNSEKLFF. The DNA of the CDR3 is TGCGCCAGCAGCCCCGGGACAGGGAATTCGGAAAAACTGTTTTTT.

The V and J genes are TRBV10-1 and TRBJ2-5; D is uncertain. This CDR3 has 13 residues. V was cut by 9 bases and J by 5 bases, with 16 bases left in between. CDR1 is WNHNN and CDR2 is SYGVQD in the germline V gene (reference sequence). The chain's CDR3 is CARMTCFWETQYF. DNA of the CDR3: TGCGCCAGAATGACGTGTTTTTGGGAGACCCAGTACTTC.

The rearrangement links TRBV10-3 to TRBJ2-7; TRBD1 matches 7 bases. With V trimmed by 10 bases and J by 4 bases, 16 bases remained unmatched. The CDR3 loop spans 15 amino acids. Looked up from germline, CDR1 is ENHRY and CDR2 is SYGVKD. The CDR3 here is CATTPSGTDVYEQYF. CDR3 bases: TGTGCCACCACCCCATCCGGGACAGACGTTTACGAGCAGTACTTC.

As DNA, the CDR3 is TGTGCCAGCAGCTTGGCTGGGGAGATCTCCTACGAGCAGTACTTC. This codes for CASSLAGEISYEQYF. The chain recombines TRBV5-6 with TRBJ2-7, with TRBD2 as a possible D gene (5 bases). The germline gives CDR1 SGHDT, CDR2 YYEEEE. There are 15 residues in the CDR3. The V end lost 0 bases, the J end lost 0 bases, and 10 bases lay between the germline ends.

The chain employs TRBV6-6 and TRBJ2-2; 11 nucleotides line up with TRBD2. The junction had 2 bases not matched to a gene; V was cut back by 4 bases and J by 7 bases. The CDR3 has 14 residues. CDR1 is MNHNY, CDR2 SVGAGI, per germline (reference sequence). Here the CDR3 DNA reads TGTGCCAGCAGTTTAGCGGGAGGGGTCGGGGAGCTGTTTTTT. This gives the protein CASSLAGGVGELFF.

The V and J genes are TRBV21-1 and TRBJ2-7; TRBD2, the table's D call, was not compared with the DNA. TRBV21-1 is shown as a pseudogene. The CDR3 is made up of 12 amino acids. CDR3 bases: TGTGCCAGCACCTCGCGCATTTACGAGCAGTACTTC. This sequence encodes CASTSRIYEQYF.

This clone was detected once. The chain joins TRBV9 to TRBJ1-6; D perhaps matches TRBD1 (5 bases). CDR3 length equals 14 residues. Germline CDR1 reads SGDLS; CDR2 reads YYNGEE. With 0 bases removed from V and 7 bases from J, the gap between germline ends came to 8 bases. CDR3 DNA: TGTGCCAGCAGCGTAGGTTCAGGGAATTCACCCCTCCACTTT. It translates to CASSVGSGNSPLHF. The variable domain in full, completed from reference TRBV9 and TRBJ1-6, reads DSGVTQTPKHLITATGQRVTLRCSPRSGDLSVYWYQQSLDQGLQFLIQYYNGEERAKGNILERFSAQQFPDLHSELNLSSLELGDSALYFCASSVGSGNSPLHFGNGTRLTVT.

The J gene is TRBJ1-6, the V gene TRBV19; TRBD1 agrees at 7 bases. The CDR3 is made up of 15 amino acids. J lost 0 bases, V lost 10 bases, and 6 bases had no gene match. CDR1 and CDR2 from the germline V gene are LNHDA and SQIVND (reference sequence). In nucleotides, the CDR3 is TGTGCCACCAACCGGGACAGCTCCTATAATTCACCCCTCCACTTT. Translation: CATNRDSSYNSPLHF.

The V and J genes are TRBV9 and TRBJ2-7, with D maybe TRBD2 (5 bases). The V gene lost 4 bases and the J gene lost 3 bases, with 17 bases spanning the gap. The CDR3 contains 15 residues. Germline V gene lookup returns CDR1 SGDLS and CDR2 YYNGEE. The CDR3: CASSIGLATVYEQYF. In nucleotides, the CDR3 is TGTGCCAGCAGCATCGGACTCGCTACCGTCTACGAGCAGTACTTC.

The chain links TRBV6-5 to TRBJ1-1, with D unclear. CDR1 is MNHEY, CDR2 SVGAGI, per germline. The CDR3 loop spans 13 amino acids. Trimming took off 2 bases at V and 5 bases at J, with 9 bases between the two ends. The CDR3 protein is CASSYGRNTEAFF. The CDR3 DNA is TGTGCCAGCAGTTACGGCAGAAATACTGAAGCTTTCTTT.

The gene calls are TRBV5-6 and TRBJ2-1; 14 bases align to TRBD2. The V segment lost 4 bases and the J segment 0 bases; nucleotides outside the gene matches: 6. Germline V gene sequence: CDR1 SGHDT, CDR2 YYEEEE. The CDR3 runs 18 residues. CDR3: CASSGLAGGDSSYNEQFF. CDR3 bases: TGTGCCAGCAGCGGACTAGCGGGAGGCGATAGCTCCTACAATGAGCAGTTCTTC.

The CDR3 protein is CATSDSSGGISYEQYF. The CDR3 nucleotides are TGTGCCACCAGTGACTCTAGCGGGGGTATCTCCTACGAGCAGTACTTC. The chain recombines TRBV24-1 with TRBJ2-7; 10 positions match TRBD2. The length of the CDR3 is 16 residues. V was clipped by 4 bases and J by 0 bases; unmatched bases: 5. Per the germline V gene, CDR1 is KGHDR and CDR2 is SFDVKD.

This chain joins TRBV7-3 and TRBJ1-1; TRBD1 is a possible D gene (5 bases). CDR3 length: 14 residues. Germline V gene sequence: CDR1 SGHTA, CDR2 FQGTGA. The V gene lost 5 bases and the J gene lost 8 bases, with 18 bases spanning the gap. The CDR3 bases are TGTGCCAGCAGCCAAGGGACTGGGGGGAAGGAAGCTTTCTTT. Protein sequence: CASSQGTGGKEAFF.

V and J are TRBV5-1 and TRBJ1-2; 12 nucleotides line up with TRBD1. Trimming cost V 4 bases and J 4 bases; bases outside gene matches: 5. CDR1 and CDR2 (germline): SGHRS, YFSETQ. The CDR3 spans 15 residues. The DNA for the CDR3 is TGCGCCAGCAGCACAGGGACAGGGGGCCCCTATGGCTACACCTTC. Protein: CASSTGTGGPYGYTF.

The J gene is TRBJ2-1, the V gene TRBV5-1; D uncertain. The V gene's germline CDR1 is SGHRS and CDR2 YFSETQ. The CDR3 has 14 amino acids. The V end lost 0 bases, the J end lost 0 bases, and 4 bases lay between the germline ends. CDR3 region: CASSLDFSYNEQFF. Here the CDR3 DNA reads TGCGCCAGCAGCTTGGACTTCTCCTACAATGAGCAGTTCTTC.

The chain joins TRBV7-9 to TRBJ2-3, with D possibly matching TRBD2 (6 bases). V was pared by 1 base and J by 2 bases, with 13 bases between. Germline V gene lookup returns CDR1 SEHNR and CDR2 FQNEAQ (reference sequence). The length of the CDR3 is 16 residues. The chain's CDR3 is CASSLGRTTVTDTQYF. In DNA, the CDR3 is TGTGCCAGCAGCTTAGGCCGGACTACCGTCACAGATACGCAGTATTTT.

This chain links TRBV6-5 with TRBJ2-3, with a possible D match to TRBD1 (6 bases). Trimming pared 6 bases from V and 4 bases from J, leaving 17 bases between. Per the germline V gene, CDR1 is MNHEY and CDR2 is SVGAGI. CDR3 size: 15 residues. The CDR3: CASSQGGSNADTQYF. CDR3 DNA: TGTGCCAGCAGCCAAGGGGGATCTAACGCAGATACGCAGTATTTT.